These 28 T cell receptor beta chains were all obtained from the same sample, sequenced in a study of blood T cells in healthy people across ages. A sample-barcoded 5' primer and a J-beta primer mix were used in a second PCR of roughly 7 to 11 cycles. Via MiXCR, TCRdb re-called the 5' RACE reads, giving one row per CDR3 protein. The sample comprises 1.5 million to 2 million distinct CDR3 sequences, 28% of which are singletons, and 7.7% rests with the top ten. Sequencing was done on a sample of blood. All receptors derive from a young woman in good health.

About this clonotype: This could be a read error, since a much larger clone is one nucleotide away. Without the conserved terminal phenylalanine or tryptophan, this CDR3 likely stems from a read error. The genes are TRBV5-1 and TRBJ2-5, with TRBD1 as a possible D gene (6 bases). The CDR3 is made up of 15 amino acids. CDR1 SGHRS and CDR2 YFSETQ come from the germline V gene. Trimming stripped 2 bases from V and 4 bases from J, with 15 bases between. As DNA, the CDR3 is TGCGCCAGCAGCTTCCAGGGGCAGAGGGGAGAGACCCAGTACATC. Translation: CASSFQGQRGETQYI.

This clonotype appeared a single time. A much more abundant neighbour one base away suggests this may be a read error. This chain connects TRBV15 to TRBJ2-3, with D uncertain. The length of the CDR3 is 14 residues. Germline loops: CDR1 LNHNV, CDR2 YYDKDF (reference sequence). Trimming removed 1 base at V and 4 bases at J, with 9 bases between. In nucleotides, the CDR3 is TGTGCCACCAGCAGAGGGGCAAACGCAGATACGCAGTATTTT. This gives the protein CATSRGANADTQYF.

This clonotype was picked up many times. Here the CDR3 DNA reads TGCGCCAGCATGCGGGGGGCCGGGGAGACCCAGTACTTC. It encodes CASMRGAGETQYF. The chain uses TRBV5-1 and TRBJ2-5, with TRBD2 matching over 8 bases. With 6 bases clipped from V and 5 bases from J, the junction kept 6 bases outside the gene matches. The CDR3 totals 13 residues. Germline V gives CDR1 SGHRS, CDR2 YFSETQ. The variable domain in full, with the rest retrieved from reference TRBV5-1 and TRBJ2-5, is KAGVTQTPRYLIKTRGQQVTLSCSPISGHRSVSWYQQTPGQGLQFLFEYFSETQRNKGNFPGRFSGRQFSNSRSEMNVSTLELGDSALYLCASMRGAGETQYFGPGTRLLVL.

The CDR3 DNA is TGCAGTGCTTGGGACCCTATCCAAGAGACCCAGTACTTC. Amino acids: CSAWDPIQETQYF. The chain recombines TRBV20-1 with TRBJ2-5; D may correspond to TRBD1 or TRBD2 (5 bases each). The V gene's germline CDR1 is DFQATT and CDR2 SNEGSKA (reference sequence). CDR3 length equals 13 residues. V was cut by 5 bases and J by 1 base, with 11 bases left in between.

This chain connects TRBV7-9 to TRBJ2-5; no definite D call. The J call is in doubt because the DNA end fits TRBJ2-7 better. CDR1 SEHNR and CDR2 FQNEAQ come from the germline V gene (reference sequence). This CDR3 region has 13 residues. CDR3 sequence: CASSLPLSYEQYF. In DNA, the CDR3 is TGTGCCAGCAGCTTACCCCTTAGCTACGAGCAGTACTTC.

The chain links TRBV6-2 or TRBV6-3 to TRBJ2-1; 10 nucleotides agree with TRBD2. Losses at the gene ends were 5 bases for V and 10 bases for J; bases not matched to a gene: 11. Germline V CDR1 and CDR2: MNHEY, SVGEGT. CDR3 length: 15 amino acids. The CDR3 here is CASSASGRKDYEQFF. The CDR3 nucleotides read TGTGCCAGCAGTGCTAGCGGGAGAAAGGATTACGAGCAGTTCTTC.

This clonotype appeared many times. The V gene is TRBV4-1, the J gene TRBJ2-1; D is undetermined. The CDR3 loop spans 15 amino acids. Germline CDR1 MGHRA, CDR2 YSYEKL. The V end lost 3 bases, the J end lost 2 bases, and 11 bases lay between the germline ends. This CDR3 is CASSQMALPYNEQFF. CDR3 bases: TGCGCCAGCAGCCAGATGGCTCTTCCCTACAATGAGCAGTTCTTC.

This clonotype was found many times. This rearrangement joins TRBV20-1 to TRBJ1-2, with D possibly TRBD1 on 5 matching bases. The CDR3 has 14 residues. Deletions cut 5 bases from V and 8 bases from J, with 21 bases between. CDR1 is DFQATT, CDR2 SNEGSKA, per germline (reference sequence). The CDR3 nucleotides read TGCAGTGCTCCCCAAGGGGCAGGATGGGGAGGCTACACCTTC. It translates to CSAPQGAGWGGYTF.

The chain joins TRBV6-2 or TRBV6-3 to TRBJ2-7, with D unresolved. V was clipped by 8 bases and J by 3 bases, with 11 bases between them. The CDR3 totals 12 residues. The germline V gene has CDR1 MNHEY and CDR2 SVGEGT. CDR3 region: CASGLAYYEQYF. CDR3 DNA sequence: TGTGCCAGCGGTCTCGCCTACTACGAGCAGTACTTC.

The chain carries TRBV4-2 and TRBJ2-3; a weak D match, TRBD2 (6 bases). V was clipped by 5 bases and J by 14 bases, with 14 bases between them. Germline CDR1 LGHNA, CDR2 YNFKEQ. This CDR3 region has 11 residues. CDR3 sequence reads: CASSSFAGWYF. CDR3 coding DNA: TGTGCCAGCAGCTCTTTCGCGGGGTGGTATTTT.

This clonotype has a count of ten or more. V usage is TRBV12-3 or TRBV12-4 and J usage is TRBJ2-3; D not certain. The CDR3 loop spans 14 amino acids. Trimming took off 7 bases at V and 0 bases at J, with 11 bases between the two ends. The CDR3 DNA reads TGTGCCAGCACTGCCGACTTTAGCACAGATACGCAGTATTTT. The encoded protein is CASTADFSTDTQYF.

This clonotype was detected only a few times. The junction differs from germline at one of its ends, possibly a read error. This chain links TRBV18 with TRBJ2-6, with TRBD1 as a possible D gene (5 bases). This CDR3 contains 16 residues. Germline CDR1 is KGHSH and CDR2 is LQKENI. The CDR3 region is CASSRSGKSGASVLTF. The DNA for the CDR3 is TGTGCCAGCTCGCGATCAGGGAAATCTGGGGCCAGCGTCCTGACTTTC.

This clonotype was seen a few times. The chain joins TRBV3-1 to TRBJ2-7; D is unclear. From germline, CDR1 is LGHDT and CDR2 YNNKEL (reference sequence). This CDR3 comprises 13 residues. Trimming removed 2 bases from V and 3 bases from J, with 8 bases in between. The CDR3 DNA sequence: TGTGCCAGCAGCCAAAACCACATCTACGAGCAGTACTTC. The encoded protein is CASSQNHIYEQYF.

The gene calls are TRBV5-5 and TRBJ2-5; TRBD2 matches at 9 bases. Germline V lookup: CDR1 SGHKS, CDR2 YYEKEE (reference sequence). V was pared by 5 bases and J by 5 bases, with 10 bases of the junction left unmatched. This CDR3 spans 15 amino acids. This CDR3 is CASRISLAGCETQYF. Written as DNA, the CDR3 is TGTGCCAGCAGGATTTCGCTAGCGGGATGCGAGACCCAGTACTTC.

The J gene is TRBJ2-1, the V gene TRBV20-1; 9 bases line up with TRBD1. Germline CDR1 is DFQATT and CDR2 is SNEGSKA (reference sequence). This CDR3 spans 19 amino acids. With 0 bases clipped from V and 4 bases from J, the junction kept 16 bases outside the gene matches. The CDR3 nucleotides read TGCAGTGCTAGAGAACGATACAGGGGGCTCACCCCGTGGTACAATGAGCAGTTCTTC. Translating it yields CSARERYRGLTPWYNEQFF.

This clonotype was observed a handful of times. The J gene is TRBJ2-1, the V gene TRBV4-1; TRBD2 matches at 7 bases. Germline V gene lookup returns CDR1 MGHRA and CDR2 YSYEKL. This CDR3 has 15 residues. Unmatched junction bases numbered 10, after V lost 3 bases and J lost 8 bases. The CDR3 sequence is CASSQGGGDGYEQFF. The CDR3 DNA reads TGCGCCAGCAGCCAGGGCGGGGGTGATGGGTATGAGCAGTTCTTC.

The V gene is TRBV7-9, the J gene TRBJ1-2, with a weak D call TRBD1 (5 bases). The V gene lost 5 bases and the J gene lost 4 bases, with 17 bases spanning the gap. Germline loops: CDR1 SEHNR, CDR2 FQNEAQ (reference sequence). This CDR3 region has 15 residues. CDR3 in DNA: TGTGCCAGCAGCGCAGGCACAGGATTCTTCTATGGCTACACCTTC. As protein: CASSAGTGFFYGYTF.

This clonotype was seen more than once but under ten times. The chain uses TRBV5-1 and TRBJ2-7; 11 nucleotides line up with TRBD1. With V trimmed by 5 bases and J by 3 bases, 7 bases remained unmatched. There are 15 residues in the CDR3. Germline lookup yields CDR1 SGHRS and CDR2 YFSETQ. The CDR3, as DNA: TGCGCCAGCAGTTCCACGGGACAGGGGGACTACGAGCAGTACTTC. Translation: CASSSTGQGDYEQYF.

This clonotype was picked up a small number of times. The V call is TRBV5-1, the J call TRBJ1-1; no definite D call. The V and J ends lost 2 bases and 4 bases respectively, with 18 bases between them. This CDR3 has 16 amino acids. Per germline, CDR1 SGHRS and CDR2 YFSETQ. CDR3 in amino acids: CASSFMFRRGSTEAFF. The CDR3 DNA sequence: TGCGCCAGCAGCTTTATGTTCAGGCGTGGGAGCACTGAAGCTTTCTTT.

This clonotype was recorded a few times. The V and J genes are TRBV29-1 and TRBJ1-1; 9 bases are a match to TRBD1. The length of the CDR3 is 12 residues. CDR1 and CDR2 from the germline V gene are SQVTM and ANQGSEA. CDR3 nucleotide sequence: TGCAGTGTCGACAGGGGGGGCACTGAAGCTTTCTTT. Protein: CSVDRGGTEAFF.

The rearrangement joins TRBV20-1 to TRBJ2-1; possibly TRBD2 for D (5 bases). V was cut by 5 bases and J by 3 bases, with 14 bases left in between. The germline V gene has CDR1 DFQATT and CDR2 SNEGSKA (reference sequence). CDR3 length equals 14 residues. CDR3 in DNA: TGCAGTGCTGCATATCTCCGGGACTACAATGAGCAGTTCTTC. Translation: CSAAYLRDYNEQFF.

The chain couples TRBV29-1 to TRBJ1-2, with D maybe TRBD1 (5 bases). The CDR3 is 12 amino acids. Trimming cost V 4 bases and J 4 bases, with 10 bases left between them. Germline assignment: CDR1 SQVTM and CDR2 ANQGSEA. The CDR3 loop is CSVVGARYGYTF. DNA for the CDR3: TGCAGCGTTGTTGGGGCTCGCTATGGCTACACCTTC.

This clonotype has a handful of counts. The CDR3 DNA reads TGCAGTGCTAGAGATCACAGACTAGGTCACGAGCAGTACTTC. This encodes CSARDHRLGHEQYF. This chain uses TRBV20-1 with TRBJ2-7, with a possible D match to TRBD2 (6 bases). Germline V gene sequence: CDR1 DFQATT, CDR2 SNEGSKA (reference sequence). V shed 0 bases and J shed 5 bases, with 14 bases lying between them. This CDR3 has 14 residues.

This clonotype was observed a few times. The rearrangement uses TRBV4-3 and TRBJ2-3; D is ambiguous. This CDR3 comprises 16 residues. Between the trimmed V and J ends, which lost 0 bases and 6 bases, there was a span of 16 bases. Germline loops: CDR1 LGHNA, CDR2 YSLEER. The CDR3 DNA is TGCGCCAGCAGCCAAGATGTAACCCAAACAGTGGATACGCAGTATTTT. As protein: CASSQDVTQTVDTQYF.

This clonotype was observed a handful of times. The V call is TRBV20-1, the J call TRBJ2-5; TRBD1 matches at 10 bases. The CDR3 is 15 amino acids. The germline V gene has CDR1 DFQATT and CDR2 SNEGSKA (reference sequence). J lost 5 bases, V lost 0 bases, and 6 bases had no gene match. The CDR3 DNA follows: TGCAGTGCTAGAGACACCGGGACAGGGGACGAGACCCAGTACTTC. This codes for CSARDTGTGDETQYF.

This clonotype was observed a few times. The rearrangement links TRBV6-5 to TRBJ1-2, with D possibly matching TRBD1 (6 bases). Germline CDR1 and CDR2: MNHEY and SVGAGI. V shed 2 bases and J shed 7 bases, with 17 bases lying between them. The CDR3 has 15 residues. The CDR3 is CASSYELSGVGGYTF. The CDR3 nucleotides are TGTGCCAGCAGTTACGAATTGTCAGGGGTCGGTGGCTACACCTTC.

Written as DNA, the CDR3 is TGTGCCTGGAGTAATTCGGGGGCGCGGGCAGATACGCAGTATTTT. It specifies CAWSNSGARADTQYF. V is TRBV30 and J is TRBJ2-3; D is tentatively TRBD1 or TRBD2 (6 bases each). Trimming shortened V by 2 bases and J by 4 bases, and 16 bases separated the two germline ends. This CDR3 has 15 amino acids. Germline-derived CDR1 and CDR2 are GTSNPN and SVGIG (reference sequence).

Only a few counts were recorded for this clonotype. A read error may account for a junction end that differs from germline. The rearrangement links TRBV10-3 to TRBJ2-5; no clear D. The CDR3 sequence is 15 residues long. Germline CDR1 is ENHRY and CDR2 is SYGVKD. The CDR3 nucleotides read TGTGTCATCAGTCCCCAGGCAGCTACCCAAGAGACCCAGTACTTC. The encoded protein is CVISPQAATQETQYF.